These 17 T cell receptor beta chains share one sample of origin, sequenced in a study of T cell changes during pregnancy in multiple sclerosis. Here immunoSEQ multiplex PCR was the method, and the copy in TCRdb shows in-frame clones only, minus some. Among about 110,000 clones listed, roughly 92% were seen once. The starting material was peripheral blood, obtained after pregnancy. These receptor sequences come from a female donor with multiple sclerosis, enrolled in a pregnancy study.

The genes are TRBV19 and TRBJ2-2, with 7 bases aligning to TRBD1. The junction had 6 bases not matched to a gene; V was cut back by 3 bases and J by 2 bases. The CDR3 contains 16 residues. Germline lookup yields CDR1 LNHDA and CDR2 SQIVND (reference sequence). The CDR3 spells CASSIAGTDNTGELFF. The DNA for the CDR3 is TGTGCCAGTAGTATTGCCGGGACAGATAACACCGGGGAGCTGTTTTTT.

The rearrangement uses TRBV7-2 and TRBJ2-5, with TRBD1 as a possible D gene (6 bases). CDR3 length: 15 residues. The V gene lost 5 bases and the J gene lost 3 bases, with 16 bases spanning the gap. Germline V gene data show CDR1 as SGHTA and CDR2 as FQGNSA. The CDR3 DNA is TGTGCCAGCAGCCCCAGCAGGGGCCCAAAAGAGACCCAGTACTTC. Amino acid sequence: CASSPSRGPKETQYF.

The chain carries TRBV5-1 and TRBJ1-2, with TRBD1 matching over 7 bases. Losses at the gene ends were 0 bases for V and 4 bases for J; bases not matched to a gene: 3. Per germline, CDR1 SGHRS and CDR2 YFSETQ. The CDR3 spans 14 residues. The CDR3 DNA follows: TGCGCCAGCAGCTTGGGACAGGGCTTCTATGGCTACACCTTC. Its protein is CASSLGQGFYGYTF.

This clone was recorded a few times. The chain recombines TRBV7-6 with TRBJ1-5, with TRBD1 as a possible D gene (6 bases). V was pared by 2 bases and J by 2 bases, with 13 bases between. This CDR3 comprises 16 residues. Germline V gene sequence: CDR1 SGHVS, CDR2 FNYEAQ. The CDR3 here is CASSLLASGGNQPQHF. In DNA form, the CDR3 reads TGTGCCAGCAGCTTACTAGCTTCAGGGGGCAATCAGCCCCAGCATTTT. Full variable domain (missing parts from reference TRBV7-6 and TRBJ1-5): GAGVSQSPRYKVTKRGQDVALRCDPISGHVSLYWYRQALGQGPEFLTYFNYEAQQDKSGLPNDRFSAERPEGSISTLTIQRTEQRDSAMYRCASSLLASGGNQPQHFGDGTRLSIL.

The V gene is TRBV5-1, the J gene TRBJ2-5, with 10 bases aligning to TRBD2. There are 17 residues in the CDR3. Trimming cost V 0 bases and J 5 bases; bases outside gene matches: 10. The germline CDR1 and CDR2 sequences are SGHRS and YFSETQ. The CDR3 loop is CASSLASIASGGETQYF. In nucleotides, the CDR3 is TGCGCCAGCAGCTTGGCCTCTATCGCTAGCGGGGGTGAGACCCAGTACTTC. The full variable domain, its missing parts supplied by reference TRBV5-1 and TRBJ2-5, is KAGVTQTPRYLIKTRGQQVTLSCSPISGHRSVSWYQQTPGQGLQFLFEYFSETQRNKGNFPGRFSGRQFSNSRSEMNVSTLELGDSALYLCASSLASIASGGETQYFGPGTRLLVL.

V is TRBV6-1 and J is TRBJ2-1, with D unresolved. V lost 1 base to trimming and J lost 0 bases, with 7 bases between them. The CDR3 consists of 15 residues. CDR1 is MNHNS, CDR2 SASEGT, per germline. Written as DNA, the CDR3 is TGTGCCAGCAGTGAAGACAGTGGCTCCTACAATGAGCAGTTCTTC. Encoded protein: CASSEDSGSYNEQFF.

CDR3 nucleotides: TGTGCCAGCAGCCAGACTAGCGGGGGGGCGAACACCGGGGAGCTGTTTTTT. This encodes CASSQTSGGANTGELFF. The rearrangement links TRBV4-2 to TRBJ2-2, with 14 bases lining up with TRBD2. CDR1 is LGHNA and CDR2 is YNFKEQ in the germline V gene. V shed 3 bases and J 0 bases; nucleotides not matched to a gene: 0. The CDR3 length is 17 residues.

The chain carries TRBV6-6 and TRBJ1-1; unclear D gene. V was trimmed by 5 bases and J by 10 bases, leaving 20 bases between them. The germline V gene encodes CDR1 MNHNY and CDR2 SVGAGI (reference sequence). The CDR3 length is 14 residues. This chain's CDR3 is CASSGQAAREGAFF. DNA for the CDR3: TGTGCCAGCAGTGGGCAGGCCGCCCGTGAAGGAGCTTTCTTT.

The CDR3 loop is CASGYPNTEAFF. Written as DNA, the CDR3 is TGTGCCTCCGGGTACCCGAACACTGAAGCTTTCTTT. This chain uses TRBV6-1 with TRBJ1-1; D unresolved. Trimming shortened V by 11 bases and J by 1 base, and 11 bases separated the two germline ends. The CDR3 is 12 amino acids. The V gene's germline CDR1 is MNHNS and CDR2 SASEGT.

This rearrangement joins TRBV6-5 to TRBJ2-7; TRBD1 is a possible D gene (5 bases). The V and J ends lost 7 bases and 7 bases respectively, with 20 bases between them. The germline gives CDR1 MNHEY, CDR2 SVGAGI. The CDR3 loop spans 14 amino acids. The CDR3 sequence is CASTPPGRAREQYF. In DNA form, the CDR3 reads TGTGCCAGCACGCCCCCAGGCAGGGCTCGGGAGCAGTACTTC.

For the CDR3, the DNA is TGTGCCAGCAGCTTAGCCGGGACAGGCACAGATACGCAGTATTTT. Its protein product is CASSLAGTGTDTQYF. The chain employs TRBV7-9 and TRBJ2-3, with 7 bases fitting TRBD1. This CDR3 is built from 15 residues. Germline V lookup: CDR1 SEHNR, CDR2 FQNEAQ (reference sequence). V shed 0 bases, J shed 1 base, and the junction held 1 base outside the gene matches.

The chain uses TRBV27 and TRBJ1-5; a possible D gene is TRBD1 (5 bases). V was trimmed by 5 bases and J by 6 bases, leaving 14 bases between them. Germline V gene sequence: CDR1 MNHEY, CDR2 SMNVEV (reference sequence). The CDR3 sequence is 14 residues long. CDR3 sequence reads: CASSPGQTPQPQHF. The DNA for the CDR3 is TGTGCCAGCAGTCCTGGACAAACACCTCAGCCCCAGCATTTT.

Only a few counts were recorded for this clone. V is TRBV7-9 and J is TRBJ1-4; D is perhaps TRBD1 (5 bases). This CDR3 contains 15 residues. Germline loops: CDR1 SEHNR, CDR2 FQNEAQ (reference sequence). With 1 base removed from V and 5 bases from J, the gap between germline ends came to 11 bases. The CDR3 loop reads CASSLVVGGNEKLFF. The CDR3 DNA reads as TGTGCCAGCAGCTTAGTGGTCGGGGGGAATGAAAAACTGTTTTTT.

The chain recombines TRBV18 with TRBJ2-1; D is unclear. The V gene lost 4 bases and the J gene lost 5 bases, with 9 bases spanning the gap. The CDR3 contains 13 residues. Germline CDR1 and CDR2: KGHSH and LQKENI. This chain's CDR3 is CASSLKADNEQFF. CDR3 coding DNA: TGTGCCAGCTCACTCAAGGCGGACAATGAGCAGTTCTTC.

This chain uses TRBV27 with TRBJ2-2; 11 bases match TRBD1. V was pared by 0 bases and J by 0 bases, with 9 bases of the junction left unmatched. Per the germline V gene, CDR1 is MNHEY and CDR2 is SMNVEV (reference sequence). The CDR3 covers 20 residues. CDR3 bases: TGTGCCAGCAGTTTATCTGCCGGGACAGGGGGTGTCGCGAACACCGGGGAGCTGTTTTTT. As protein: CASSLSAGTGGVANTGELFF.

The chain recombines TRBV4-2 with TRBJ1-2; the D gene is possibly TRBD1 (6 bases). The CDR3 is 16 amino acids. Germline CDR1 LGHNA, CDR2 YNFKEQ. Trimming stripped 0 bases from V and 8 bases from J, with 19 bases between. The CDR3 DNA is TGTGCCAGCAGCCAAGAGACAGGTTCGAGAACTAGAGGCTACACCTTC. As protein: CASSQETGSRTRGYTF.

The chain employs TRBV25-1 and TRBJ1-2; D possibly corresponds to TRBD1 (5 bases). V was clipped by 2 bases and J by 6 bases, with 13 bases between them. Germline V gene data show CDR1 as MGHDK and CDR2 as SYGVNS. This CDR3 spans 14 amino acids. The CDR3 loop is CASSELGQGDGYTF. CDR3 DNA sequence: TGTGCCAGCAGTGAACTTGGCCAGGGTGATGGCTACACCTTC.